A single T cell receptor (beta chain) is shown here with its context. Its antigen is currently unknown. The sample is drawn from a study of cytomegalovirus exposure and HLA in healthy donors. Study-level points and caveats: It was reportedly the case that the classifier diagnosed cytomegalovirus status with high specificity and sensitivity. A later look showed TCR association rates differing by HLA locus, highest for DRB1 and lowest for HLA-C. Prior analysis indicated that the majority of TCR beta V segments exhibited productivity approximately 87% or approximately 30% of the time. Available immune exposure information covered CMV serostatus only.

This CDR3 has 14 amino acids. Trimming cost V 0 bases and J 4 bases, with 10 bases left between them. In germline, CDR1 is WNHNN, CDR2 SYGVQD (reference sequence). Primers for the PCR totalled 60 Vbeta and 13 Jbeta. Sequencing was performed with immunoSEQ multiplex PCR; in TCRdb, only in-frame clones are kept and a portion is missing. Among 200,000 to 250,000 clones listed, 76% were seen once. The chain combines TRBV10-1 with TRBJ2-7; perhaps TRBD1 as D (6 bases). The source material was PBMCs. This TCR was sampled from a man between 18 and 35 years old in good health and CMV-seronegative. DNA of the CDR3: TGCGCCAGCAGTGAGTCCCCGGACAGATACGAGCAGTACTTC. This codes for CASSESPDRYEQYF.